This T cell receptor beta chain came from a study of OX40 agonist ivuxolimab in advanced cancers. Study context: Patients received intravenous ivuxolimab every 2 weeks at 0.01 to 10 mg/kg. Partial responses were achieved by three patients, of whom one had hepatocellular carcinoma and two had cutaneous melanoma.

The germline CDR1 and CDR2 sequences are SGHNT and YYREEE (reference sequence). The V end was cut by 5 bases, the J end by 2 bases, with 10 bases between. The CDR3 is made up of 13 amino acids. Sequencing used immunoSEQ multiplex PCR; TCRdb keeps in-frame clones, though not all of them. Of roughly 38,000 clones listed, approximately 88% are singletons. This TCR was recovered from an adult with an advanced solid tumor such as melanoma, head and neck, liver or kidney cancer. Source: CD4+ or CD8+ T cells sorted from blood, taken in a trial of the OX40 agonist ivuxolimab. The genes are TRBV5-4 and TRBJ1-1; D is uncertain. CDR3: CASSYTANTEAFF. The CDR3 region has the DNA TGTGCCAGCAGTTACACAGCAAACACTGAAGCTTTCTTT.